Here is one TCR beta chain with its context. This clonotype has ten or more counts. The antigen it recognizes is unknown. The record has no base qualities; no much larger clone is one base away. For repertoire sequencing, the TCR beta CDR3 regions were amplified from RNA transcripts. A first-round RT-PCR used HTBI primers with the Qiagen OneStep RT-PCR kit, followed by a second-round multiplex PCR, size selection and purification. The libraries underwent paired-end sequencing with 100 bp reads on an Illumina HiSeq2000. As for the original processing: SOAPnuke was used to process the reads, throwing out any read that had adapters, had uncalled bases, had a mean Phred below 15, or lacked an exact constant-primer or identifier match. High-quality paired reads were merged with COPE v1.2.5. Each unique nucleotide sequence was treated as a clonotype, and MiTCR v1.1 was used to align the clonotypes to the IMGT TRB V, D and J references. The analysis was limited to V-J combinations with a frequency above 0.0001, which together covered over 99% of the repertoires. For each V-J combination, a TCR clonal expansion and chaos score was defined as the ratio of F50 clonal expansion to chaos observed in the TCRdist matrix. Welch's t-statistics and random forest were used to reduce the features to about a dozen V-J combinations, which were then used as input to a naive Bayes classifier. The similarity between thyroid and blood repertoires was quantified using the Morisita-Horn index. The public sequencing data were trimmed at Q25 with fastp and processed into clonotypes with MiXCR by TCRdb, which kept only in-frame beta chains. Rows are combined by CDR3 protein, so each entry shows the most common genes and DNA. The V and J calls shown here were made by TCRdb, not taken from the authors' results. Counted in this sample were over 200,000 distinct CDR3 sequences; under 30% of them appeared once. Clones ranked in the top ten supply over 7.5% of the sample.

These data come from a study of Graves' ophthalmopathy and Graves' hyperthyroidism (dated by TCRdb to 2016 to 2019). A note on the overall study: Peripheral blood was collected before any treatment was given, at the time of initial diagnosis. To tell Graves' ophthalmopathy apart from Graves' hyperthyroidism, and to predict which patients would progress to ophthalmopathy, the study relied on TCR beta repertoire signatures. In total, some 130 blood samples were TCR-sequenced: around 42 ophthalmopathy, 75 hyperthyroidism and around 17 hyperthyroidism-to-ophthalmopathy patients. To explore V-J signatures that separate ophthalmopathy from hyperthyroidism, a discovery set of about 100 patients was enrolled, consisting of fewer than 45 with ophthalmopathy and around 57 with stable hyperthyroidism. An independent validation cohort comprised roughly 20 hyperthyroidism patients and 15 to 17 patients who later progressed from hyperthyroidism to ophthalmopathy. T-cell repertoires of thyroid tissue and blood were compared in over five hyperthyroidism patients. After sampling, hyperthyroidism patients received methimazole starting at 30 mg daily, and ophthalmopathy patients received high-dose intravenous methylprednisolone. For training and testing, the approximately 97 patients in the discovery cohort were randomly divided in a 7:3 ratio. On the study overall, not on this receptor specifically: The 13-signature model separated ophthalmopathy from stable hyperthyroidism with 85% to 90% sensitivity and 81.08% specificity in cross-validation, and 80%/75% in the test set. In validation, the model predicted ophthalmopathy progression with 55% to 71% sensitivity and about 73% specificity; some 13 predicted patients were CT-confirmed with GO in a median of approximately 6.2 months. Among expanded thyroid clonotypes with frequency above 0.001, most also showed up in blood, which suggests that blood repertoires may reflect the thyroid immune response. No statistical method was used to set the sample size in advance, and the investigators knew which group each participant was assigned to.

Patients with ophthalmopathy had moderately to severely active disease, with a Clinical Activity Score of 3 or more, a NOSPECS grade of 4 or more, and a disease duration of less than 3 months. Patients with other autoimmune diseases, uncontrolled infections, pregnancy or lactation were excluded. Diagnosis was based on clinical symptoms, serum thyroxine, TRAb, thyroid ultrasound and orbital computed tomography. Ficoll-Paque density gradient centrifugation was used to isolate PBMCs from 9.5 to 10 ml of fresh peripheral blood. Total RNA was extracted using Trizol reagent, and RNA quality was checked on an Agilent 2100 Bioanalyzer. This clonotype was sampled from a man over 45 with Graves' ophthalmopathy. Donor details come from another sample of the same person, matched by shared clones. What was sequenced was peripheral blood.

The CDR3 has the sequence CASSPDRERDEQYF. The nucleotide sequence is TGTGCCAGCAGTCCCGACAGGGAAAGAGACGAGCAGTACTTC. The chain uses TRBV7-6 and TRBJ2-7; a stretch of 7 junction bases matches TRBD1. Trimming takes 6 bases off V and 5 bases off J; junction bases not matched to a gene: 10. CDR1 is given as SGHVS and CDR2 as FNYEAQ, both from the germline V gene. From its cysteine to its phenylalanine, the CDR3 spans 14 amino acids. Solely the CDR3 DNA is kept, with 42 bases framed from the first base.